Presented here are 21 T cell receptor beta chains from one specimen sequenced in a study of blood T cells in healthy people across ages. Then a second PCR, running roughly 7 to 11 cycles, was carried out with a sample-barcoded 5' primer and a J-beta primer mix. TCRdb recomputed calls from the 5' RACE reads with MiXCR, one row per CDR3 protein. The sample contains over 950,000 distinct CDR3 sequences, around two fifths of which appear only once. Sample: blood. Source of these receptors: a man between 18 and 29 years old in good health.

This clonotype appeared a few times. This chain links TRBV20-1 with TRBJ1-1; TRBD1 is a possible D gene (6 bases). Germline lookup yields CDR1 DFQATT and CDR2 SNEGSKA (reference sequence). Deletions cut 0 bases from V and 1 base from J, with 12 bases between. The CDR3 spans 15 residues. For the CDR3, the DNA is TGCAGTGCTAGAGACAGGGGAACTTCGAACACTGAAGCTTTCTTT. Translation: CSARDRGTSNTEAFF.

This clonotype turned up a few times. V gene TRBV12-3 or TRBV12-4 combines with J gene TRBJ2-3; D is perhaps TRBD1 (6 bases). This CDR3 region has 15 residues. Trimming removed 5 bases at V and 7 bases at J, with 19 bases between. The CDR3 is CASSPNTGKRNTQYF. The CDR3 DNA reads TGTGCCAGCAGTCCTAACACAGGGAAGAGGAATACGCAGTATTTT.

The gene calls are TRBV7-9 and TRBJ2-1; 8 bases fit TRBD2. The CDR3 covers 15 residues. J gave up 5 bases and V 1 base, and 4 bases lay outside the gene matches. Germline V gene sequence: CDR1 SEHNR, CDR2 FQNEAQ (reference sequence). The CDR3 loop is CASSLVLADNNEQFF. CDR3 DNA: TGTGCCAGCAGCTTAGTACTAGCGGACAACAATGAGCAGTTCTTC.

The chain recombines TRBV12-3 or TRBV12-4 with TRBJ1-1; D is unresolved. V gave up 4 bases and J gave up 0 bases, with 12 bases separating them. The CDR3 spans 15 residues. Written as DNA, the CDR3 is TGTGCCAGCAGTTGGTCCCTCACCATGAACACTGAAGCTTTCTTT. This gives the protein CASSWSLTMNTEAFF.

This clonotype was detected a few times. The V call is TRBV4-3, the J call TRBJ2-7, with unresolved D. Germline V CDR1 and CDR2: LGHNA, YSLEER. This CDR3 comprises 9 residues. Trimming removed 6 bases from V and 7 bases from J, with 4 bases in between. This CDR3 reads CASRGEQYF. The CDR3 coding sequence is TGCGCCAGCAGAGGTGAGCAGTACTTC.

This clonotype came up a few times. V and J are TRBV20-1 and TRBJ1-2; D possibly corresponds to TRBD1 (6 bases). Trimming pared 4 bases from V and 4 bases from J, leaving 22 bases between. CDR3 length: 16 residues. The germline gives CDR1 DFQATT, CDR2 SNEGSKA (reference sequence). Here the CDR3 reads CSANPRTDNVGYGYTF. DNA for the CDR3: TGCAGTGCTAATCCCCGGACAGACAACGTTGGCTATGGCTACACCTTC.

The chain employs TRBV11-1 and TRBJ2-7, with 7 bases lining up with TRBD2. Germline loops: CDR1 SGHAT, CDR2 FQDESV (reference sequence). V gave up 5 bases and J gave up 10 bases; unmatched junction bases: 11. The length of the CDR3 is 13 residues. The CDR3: CASSELPREAQYF. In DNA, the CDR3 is TGTGCCAGCAGCGAATTGCCCCGGGAGGCCCAGTACTTC. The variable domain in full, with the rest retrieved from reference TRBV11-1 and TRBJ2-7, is EAEVAQSPRYKITEKSQAVAFWCDPISGHATLYWYRQILGQGPELLVQFQDESVVDDSQLPKDRFSAERLKGVDSTLKIQPAELGDSAMYLCASSELPREAQYFGPGTRLTVT.

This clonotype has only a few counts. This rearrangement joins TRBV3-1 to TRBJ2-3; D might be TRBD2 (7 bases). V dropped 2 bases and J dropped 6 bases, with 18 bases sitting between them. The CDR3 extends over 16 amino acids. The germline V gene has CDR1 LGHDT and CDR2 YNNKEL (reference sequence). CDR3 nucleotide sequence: TGTGCCAGCAGCCAATTCGACGGGGGGCTGAGTGATACGCAGTATTTT. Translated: CASSQFDGGLSDTQYF.

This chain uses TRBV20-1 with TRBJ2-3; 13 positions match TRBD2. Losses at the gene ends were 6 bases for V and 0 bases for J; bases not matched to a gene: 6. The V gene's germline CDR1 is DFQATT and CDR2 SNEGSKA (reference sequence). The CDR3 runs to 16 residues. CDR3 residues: CSATGTSGASTDTQYF. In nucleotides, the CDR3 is TGCAGTGCGACGGGGACTAGCGGGGCTAGCACAGATACGCAGTATTTT.

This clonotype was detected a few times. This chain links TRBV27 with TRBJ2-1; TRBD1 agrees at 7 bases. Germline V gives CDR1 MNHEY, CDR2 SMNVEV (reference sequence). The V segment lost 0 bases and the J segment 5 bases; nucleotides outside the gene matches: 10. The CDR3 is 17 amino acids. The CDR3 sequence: CASSLSPGTALNNEQFF. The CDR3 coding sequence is TGTGCCAGCAGTTTATCCCCTGGGACAGCCCTAAACAATGAGCAGTTCTTC.

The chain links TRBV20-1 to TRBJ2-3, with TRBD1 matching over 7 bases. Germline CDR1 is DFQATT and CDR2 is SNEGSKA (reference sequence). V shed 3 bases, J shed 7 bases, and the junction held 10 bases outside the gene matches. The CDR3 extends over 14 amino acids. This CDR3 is CSASGGQRVYTQYF. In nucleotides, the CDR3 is TGCAGTGCTAGTGGGGGACAGAGGGTTTATACGCAGTATTTT.

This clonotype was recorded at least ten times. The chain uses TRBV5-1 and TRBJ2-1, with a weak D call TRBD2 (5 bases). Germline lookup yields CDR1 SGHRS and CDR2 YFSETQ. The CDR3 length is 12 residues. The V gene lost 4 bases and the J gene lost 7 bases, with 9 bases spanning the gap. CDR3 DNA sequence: TGCGCCAGCAGCCGGTGGAGGAATGAGCAGTTCTTC. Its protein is CASSRWRNEQFF.

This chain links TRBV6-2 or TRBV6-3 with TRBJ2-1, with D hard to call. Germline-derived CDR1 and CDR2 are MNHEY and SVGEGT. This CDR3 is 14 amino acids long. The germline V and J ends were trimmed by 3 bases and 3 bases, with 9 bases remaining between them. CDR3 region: CASSYRSNYNEQFF. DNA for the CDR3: TGTGCCAGCAGTTATAGGTCGAACTACAATGAGCAGTTCTTC.

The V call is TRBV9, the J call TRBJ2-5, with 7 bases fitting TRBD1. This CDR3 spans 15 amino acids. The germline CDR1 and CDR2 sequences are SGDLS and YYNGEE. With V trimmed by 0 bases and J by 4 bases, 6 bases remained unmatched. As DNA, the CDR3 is TGTGCCAGCAGCGTAGCGGCAGGGGGTCGAGAGACCCAGTACTTC. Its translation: CASSVAAGGRETQYF.

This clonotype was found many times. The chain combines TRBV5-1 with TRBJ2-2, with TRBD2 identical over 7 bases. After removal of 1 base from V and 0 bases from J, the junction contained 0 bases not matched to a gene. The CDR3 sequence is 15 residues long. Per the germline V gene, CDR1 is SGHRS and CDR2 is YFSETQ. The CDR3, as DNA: TGCGCCAGCAGCTTGAGCGGGGCGAACACCGGGGAGCTGTTTTTT. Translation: CASSLSGANTGELFF.

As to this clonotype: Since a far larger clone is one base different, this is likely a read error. CDR3 DNA: TGTGCCGGCAGCTTAGGGGGTGGCACAGATACGCAGTATTTT. This gives the protein CAGSLGGGTDTQYF. The chain links TRBV7-2 to TRBJ2-3, with D possibly being TRBD1 (6 bases). The CDR3 is 14 residues long. The germline V gene encodes CDR1 SGHTA and CDR2 FQGNSA.

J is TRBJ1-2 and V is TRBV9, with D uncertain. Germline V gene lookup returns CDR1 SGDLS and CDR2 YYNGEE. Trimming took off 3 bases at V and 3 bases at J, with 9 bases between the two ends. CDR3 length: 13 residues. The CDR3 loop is CASSGGRYYGYTF. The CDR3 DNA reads TGTGCCAGCAGCGGCGGGAGATACTATGGCTACACCTTC.

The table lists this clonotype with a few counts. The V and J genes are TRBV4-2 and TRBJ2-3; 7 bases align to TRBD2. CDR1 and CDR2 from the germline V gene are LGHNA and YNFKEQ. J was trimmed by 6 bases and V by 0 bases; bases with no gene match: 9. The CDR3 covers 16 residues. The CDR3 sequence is CASSQEWLAAVDTQYF. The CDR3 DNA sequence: TGTGCCAGCAGCCAAGAATGGCTAGCGGCCGTGGATACGCAGTATTTT.

The CDR3 sequence is CASGTGNNQPQHF. CDR3 nucleotide sequence: TGTGCCAGCGGAACGGGGAATAATCAGCCCCAGCATTTT. V gene TRBV6-2 or TRBV6-3 combines with J gene TRBJ1-5; unclear D gene. The V end was cut by 8 bases, the J end by 4 bases, with 12 bases between. Germline V lookup: CDR1 MNHEY, CDR2 SVGEGT. The CDR3 length is 13 residues.

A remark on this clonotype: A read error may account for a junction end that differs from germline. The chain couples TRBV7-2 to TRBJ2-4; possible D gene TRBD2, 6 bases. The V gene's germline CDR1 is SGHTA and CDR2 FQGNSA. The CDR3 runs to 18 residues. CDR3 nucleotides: TGTGCCAGCAGCTTAGTAGGAGGGTCGGAGCGTGCCAAAATCATTCAGTACTTC. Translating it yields CASSLVGGSERAKIIQYF.

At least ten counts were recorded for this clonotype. CDR3 loop: CASSFEGDEQFF. CDR3 nucleotides: TGTGCCAGCAGCTTTGAAGGGGATGAGCAGTTCTTC. The rearrangement joins TRBV13 to TRBJ2-1; D perhaps matches TRBD1 (5 bases). The V end was cut by 3 bases, the J end by 8 bases, with 8 bases between. The CDR3 spans 12 residues. Germline V gene data show CDR1 as PRHDT and CDR2 as FYEKMQ (reference sequence).